These 17 T cell receptor beta chains came from one sample sequenced in a study of T-cell reconstitution after alpha-beta-depleted transplantation in children. The TCRbeta library incorporated unique molecular identifiers. From the PCR reads, TCRdb called clonotypes with MiXCR, one entry per CDR3 protein. This sample yields around 530,000 distinct CDR3 sequences, of which 30% to 35% are seen a single time; roughly 2.5% belongs to the top ten. The material was PBMCs from the stem cell graft donor, obtained from the stem cell graft. These receptor sequences come from a human donor who donated a stem cell graft to a child with aplastic anemia.

This clonotype was counted a few times. The genes are TRBV12-3 or TRBV12-4 and TRBJ1-2; a possible D gene is TRBD1 (5 bases). V was shortened by 6 bases and J by 7 bases, with 18 bases between the two germline ends. There are 14 residues in the CDR3. In DNA, the CDR3 is TGTGCCAGCAGCGGCCGGAAGGGGAGGGGTGGCTACACCTTC. Translation gives CASSGRKGRGGYTF.

The chain employs TRBV12-3 or TRBV12-4 and TRBJ2-3; TRBD1 matches 11 bases. The ends lost 4 bases at V and 4 bases at J; junction bases unmatched: 4. CDR3 length: 15 residues. CDR3 sequence: CASSWGQGGADTQYF. CDR3 DNA: TGTGCCAGCAGTTGGGGACAGGGGGGGGCAGATACGCAGTATTTT.

This clonotype was observed a few times. CDR3 bases: TGTGCCATCGCTAGCGGGAGATCCACAGATACGCAGTATTTT. Its translation: CAIASGRSTDTQYF. V usage is TRBV10-3 and J usage is TRBJ2-3, with 10 bases matching TRBD2. This CDR3 region has 14 residues. V gave up 8 bases and J gave up 2 bases; unmatched junction bases: 4. CDR1 is ENHRY and CDR2 is SYGVKD in the germline V gene.

This chain joins TRBV5-6 and TRBJ2-3; 13 bases match TRBD2. Germline trimming cut 3 bases from V and 1 base from J; bases unmatched to any gene: 11. The CDR3 totals 19 residues. CDR1 is SGHDT and CDR2 is YYEEEE in the germline V gene. The CDR3 DNA reads as TGTGCCAGCAGCTGGTCCGGACTAGCGGGGGCCTTGGGCACAGATACGCAGTATTTT. Its protein is CASSWSGLAGALGTDTQYF.

This clonotype was observed a handful of times. The J gene is TRBJ2-1, the V gene TRBV5-1; 10 nucleotides align to TRBD2. This CDR3 is 16 amino acids long. Losses at the gene ends were 3 bases for V and 5 bases for J; bases not matched to a gene: 8. CDR1 and CDR2 (germline): SGHRS, YFSETQ. The CDR3: CASSSRRTSGNNEQFF. CDR3 sequence (DNA): TGCGCCAGCAGCTCGCGACGGACTAGCGGTAACAATGAGCAGTTCTTC. Using reference TRBV5-1 and TRBJ2-1 for the parts outside the CDR3, the full variable domain is KAGVTQTPRYLIKTRGQQVTLSCSPISGHRSVSWYQQTPGQGLQFLFEYFSETQRNKGNFPGRFSGRQFSNSRSEMNVSTLELGDSALYLCASSSRRTSGNNEQFFGPGTRLTVL.

This clonotype appeared many times. As DNA, the CDR3 is TGTGCCAGCAGTCGGGACTCGGGAGGGTCAGAGACCCAGTACTTC. Protein sequence: CASSRDSGGSETQYF. J is TRBJ2-5 and V is TRBV6-2 or TRBV6-3; 8 bases map to TRBD2. Looked up from germline, CDR1 is MNHEY and CDR2 is SVGEGT. J lost 4 bases, V lost 5 bases, and 9 bases had no gene match. CDR3 length equals 15 residues.

The chain employs TRBV20-1 and TRBJ2-5; perhaps TRBD1 as D (5 bases). The CDR3 loop spans 15 amino acids. The V gene's germline CDR1 is DFQATT and CDR2 SNEGSKA (reference sequence). Trimming shortened V by 4 bases and J by 1 base, and 16 bases separated the two germline ends. CDR3 sequence: CSAIPEGALQETQYF. The CDR3 DNA reads TGCAGTGCTATACCCGAAGGGGCGCTCCAAGAGACCCAGTACTTC.

The V gene is TRBV4-3, the J gene TRBJ2-3; D call uncertain. This CDR3 comprises 14 residues. Germline V gene sequence: CDR1 LGHNA, CDR2 YSLEER. Trimming pared 0 bases from V and 2 bases from J, leaving 6 bases between. CDR3 bases: TGCGCCAGCAGCCAAGATCGAATCACAGATACGCAGTATTTT. Residues: CASSQDRITDTQYF.

This clonotype was detected only a few times. For the CDR3, the DNA is TGTGCCAGTGGGGCCGACTTGGTCCTGAACGAGCAGTACGTC. Translation: CASGADLVLNEQYV. The chain employs TRBV7-2 and TRBJ2-7; D possibly corresponds to TRBD1 (5 bases). Trimming shortened V by 9 bases and J by 5 bases, and 20 bases separated the two germline ends. The germline CDR1 and CDR2 sequences are SGHTA and FQGNSA. This CDR3 is built from 14 residues.

The V and J genes are TRBV7-3 and TRBJ2-3; 11 nucleotides align to TRBD2. V shed 4 bases, J shed 3 bases, and the junction held 3 bases outside the gene matches. The CDR3 extends over 15 amino acids. Germline CDR1 reads SGHTA; CDR2 reads FQGTGA. The CDR3 DNA sequence: TGTGCCAGCAGCTCCCGACTAGCGGGAACAGATACGCAGTATTTT. This codes for CASSSRLAGTDTQYF.

This sequence joins TRBV7-9 and TRBJ2-2; D is unclear. The CDR3 is 11 amino acids. With 2 bases removed from V and 13 bases from J, the gap between germline ends came to 8 bases. CDR1 is SEHNR, CDR2 FQNEAQ, per germline (reference sequence). Here the CDR3 reads CASSLSPGLFF. The CDR3, as DNA: TGTGCCAGCAGCTTAAGCCCTGGGCTGTTTTTT.

This clonotype was picked up a small number of times. The chain uses TRBV4-3 and TRBJ2-6; D remains unclear. The CDR3 sequence is 15 residues long. CDR1 and CDR2 (germline): LGHNA, YSLEER. V lost 4 bases, J lost 4 bases, and 11 bases lay in between. The CDR3 reads CASSRLKEGANVLTF. The CDR3 coding sequence is TGCGCCAGCAGCCGATTGAAGGAGGGGGCCAACGTCCTGACTTTC.

This clonotype was counted at least ten times. The chain joins TRBV24-1 to TRBJ2-1; TRBD1 matches at 9 bases. The CDR3 is 15 residues long. V lost 5 bases to trimming and J lost 0 bases; unmatched junction nucleotides: 1. The germline V gene encodes CDR1 KGHDR and CDR2 SFDVKD. DNA for the CDR3: TGTGCCACCAGTGGGGACAGGGACTCCTACAATGAGCAGTTCTTC. Translating gives CATSGDRDSYNEQFF.

This sequence joins TRBV7-2 and TRBJ2-3; 12 bases fit TRBD2. The CDR3 is 16 residues long. The V and J ends lost 4 bases and 6 bases, in that order; junction bases with no gene match: 8. In germline, CDR1 is SGHTA, CDR2 FQGNSA. CDR3 DNA sequence: TGTGCCAGCAGCTCCCTAGCGGGAGGGCGCGCGGATACGCAGTATTTT. Residues: CASSSLAGGRADTQYF.

This clonotype was observed a few times. The gene calls are TRBV29-1 and TRBJ2-1, with 12 bases lining up with TRBD2. Per germline, CDR1 SQVTM and CDR2 ANQGSEA. The CDR3 consists of 14 residues. The J segment lost 6 bases and the V segment lost 3 bases, leaving 3 bases of the junction unmatched. CDR3 amino acids: CSVDLAGGRNEQFF. DNA for the CDR3: TGCAGCGTTGATCTAGCGGGAGGGCGCAATGAGCAGTTCTTC.

V is TRBV6-2 or TRBV6-3 and J is TRBJ2-1; D perhaps matches TRBD2 (6 bases). V dropped 1 base and J dropped 9 bases, with 10 bases sitting between them. Germline-derived CDR1 and CDR2 are MNHEY and SVGEGT. The CDR3 runs 13 residues. For the CDR3, the DNA is TGTGCCAGCAGTTACTTACGGGGAGGTGAGCAGTTCTTC. As protein: CASSYLRGGEQFF.

This clonotype appeared a few times. J is TRBJ2-6 and V is TRBV20-1; TRBD2 matches 11 bases. The germline CDR1 and CDR2 sequences are DFQATT and SNEGSKA (reference sequence). The CDR3 loop spans 18 amino acids. V dropped 6 bases and J dropped 0; count of bases not matched to a gene: 10. CDR3: CSAPRTSGSSSGANVLTF. CDR3 in DNA: TGCAGTGCCCCCCGGACTAGCGGGTCGAGCTCTGGGGCCAACGTCCTGACTTTC.